This T cell receptor beta chain was observed in a study of cytotoxic CD8 clonotypes in ibrutinib-treated CLL. About the research overall: Complete response was seen in 2 patients and partial in roughly 25; around twelve progressed and roughly 15 stayed remitted after a median roughly 70 months. Response specimens were obtained following a median treatment duration of approximately 13 months, with a range of 6 to 36. Study-wide findings and caveats: Clonotypes that were public were uncommon, and they contracted or stayed stable on treatment.

TCRdb keeps only in-frame clones here, not all; method: immunoSEQ multiplex PCR. The sample records 130,000 to 150,000 clones, about four fifths being singletons. Roughly 2 micrograms of genomic DNA from cryopreserved PBMCs went into TCR beta libraries. As concerns this clone: What it binds is unknown.

Between the trimmed V and J ends, which lost 4 bases and 3 bases, there was a span of 13 bases. Germline CDR1 and CDR2: SGHVS and FQNEAQ. CDR3 size: 15 residues. The clonotype originates from a human donor with chronic lymphocytic leukemia. The material was PBMCs, obtained after 12 months of ibrutinib treatment. V is TRBV7-8 and J is TRBJ2-1; D is perhaps TRBD2 (6 bases). This chain's CDR3 is CASSWGLSGYNEQFF. Here the CDR3 DNA reads TGTGCCAGCAGCTGGGGACTTTCGGGCTACAATGAGCAGTTCTTC.